One sample yielded the 29 T cell receptor beta chains listed below, sequenced in a study of blood T cells in healthy people across ages. A second about 6 to 12 cycle PCR used barcoded and J-beta primers. TCRdb re-derived calls from the 5' RACE reads in MiXCR, one entry per CDR3 protein. This table holds roughly 2 million distinct CDR3 sequences, around 50% found once. Sequencing was performed on blood. Every receptor here comes from a woman aged 40 to 50 in good health.

The V gene is TRBV29-1, the J gene TRBJ2-3; no definite D call. The germline CDR1 and CDR2 sequences are SQVTM and ANQGSEA. V lost 4 bases to trimming and J lost 2 bases, with 10 bases between them. There are 13 residues in the CDR3. This CDR3 reads CSVGTLFTDTQYF. CDR3 sequence (DNA): TGCAGCGTTGGCACCCTCTTCACAGATACGCAGTATTTT.

This clonotype was recorded a few times. V and J are TRBV4-2 and TRBJ2-3, with 10 bases aligning to TRBD2. J lost 2 bases, V lost 0 bases, and 5 bases had no gene match. The CDR3 extends over 17 amino acids. Germline V gene data show CDR1 as LGHNA and CDR2 as YNFKEQ. As DNA, the CDR3 is TGTGCCAGCAGCCAAGATGAACTAGCGGGGTCCACAGATACGCAGTATTTT. It yields the protein CASSQDELAGSTDTQYF.

This chain joins TRBV10-3 and TRBJ1-1, with D unclear. CDR1 ENHRY and CDR2 SYGVKD come from the germline V gene. The CDR3 has 11 amino acids. Trimming took off 6 bases at V and 9 bases at J, with 11 bases between the two ends. The CDR3 DNA reads as TGTGCCATCAGGAAGGAGCGTCAAGCTTTCTTT. It translates to CAIRKERQAFF.

The J gene is TRBJ1-2, the V gene TRBV29-1, with D possibly TRBD1 on 5 matching bases. The CDR3 totals 10 residues. The V and J ends lost 4 bases and 6 bases respectively, with 6 bases between them. The germline CDR1 and CDR2 sequences are SQVTM and ANQGSEA. DNA for the CDR3: TGCAGCGTTGGGGGCAATGGCTACACCTTC. This gives the protein CSVGGNGYTF.

This clonotype has a handful of counts. The V gene is TRBV4-3, the J gene TRBJ2-1, with D tentatively TRBD2 (6 bases). The CDR3 runs to 14 residues. The germline V gene encodes CDR1 LGHNA and CDR2 YSLEER. With 4 bases removed from V and 5 bases from J, the gap between germline ends came to 12 bases. The CDR3 here is CASSLRGFDNEQFF. Written as DNA, the CDR3 is TGCGCCAGCAGCCTCCGGGGGTTCGACAATGAGCAGTTCTTC.

The chain employs TRBV29-1 and TRBJ2-5, with D maybe TRBD2 (6 bases). The CDR3 runs to 14 residues. Germline V gene data show CDR1 as SQVTM and CDR2 as ANQGSEA. V was cut by 7 bases and J by 7 bases, with 22 bases left in between. CDR3 amino acids: CSAGRDGGAGTQYF. The CDR3 nucleotides read TGCAGCGCCGGGAGAGACGGCGGGGCGGGGACCCAGTACTTC.

This sequence joins TRBV20-1 and TRBJ1-2, with 7 nucleotides matching TRBD1. Germline trimming cut 6 bases from V and 4 bases from J; bases unmatched to any gene: 11. Germline V gene data show CDR1 as DFQATT and CDR2 as SNEGSKA (reference sequence). The CDR3 is made up of 14 amino acids. In DNA, the CDR3 is TGCAGTGCCCGTCTAGACAGGGACTCCTATGGCTACACCTTC. It yields the protein CSARLDRDSYGYTF.

The rearrangement uses TRBV7-2 and TRBJ1-2, with TRBD1 identical over 10 bases. The CDR3 contains 16 residues. V was pared by 5 bases and J by 5 bases, with 11 bases of the junction left unmatched. From germline, CDR1 is SGHTA and CDR2 FQGNSA. CDR3 DNA: TGTGCCAGCAGCAAAGAGGCTGGGACAGGGGTTTATGGCTACACCTTC. Encoded protein: CASSKEAGTGVYGYTF.

This chain uses TRBV20-1 with TRBJ1-2; 7 nucleotides agree with TRBD1. Unmatched junction bases numbered 8, after V lost 5 bases and J lost 2 bases. Germline loops: CDR1 DFQATT, CDR2 SNEGSKA (reference sequence). This CDR3 comprises 14 residues. The CDR3: CSARQGVLNYGYTF. The CDR3 DNA follows: TGCAGTGCTCGACAGGGTGTGTTAAACTATGGCTACACCTTC.

The V and J genes are TRBV6-2 or TRBV6-3 and TRBJ2-1; D unclear. Germline assignment: CDR1 MNHEY and CDR2 SVGEGT. The CDR3 is 14 amino acids. V was cut by 7 bases and J by 1 base, with 11 bases left in between. This CDR3 reads CASIRSGSYNEQFF. CDR3 coding DNA: TGTGCCAGCATACGGTCCGGGTCCTACAATGAGCAGTTCTTC.

CDR3 bases: TGTGCCAGCAGCTTCGACAGGGGGGCCGGCTACGAGCAGTACTTC. Amino acids: CASSFDRGAGYEQYF. The J gene is TRBJ2-7, the V gene TRBV7-2, with 9 bases aligning to TRBD1. Germline V gene sequence: CDR1 SGHTA, CDR2 FQGNSA. With V trimmed by 3 bases and J by 3 bases, 6 bases remained unmatched. The CDR3 totals 15 residues.

V is TRBV28 and J is TRBJ2-6; 7 bases fit TRBD2. Trimming took 7 bases from V and 1 from J; bases not matched to a gene: 4. The CDR3 sequence is 15 residues long. Germline assignment: CDR1 MDHEN and CDR2 SYDVKM. The DNA for the CDR3 is TGTGCCAGCATGGGGGGGGGATCTGGGGCCAACGTCCTGACTTTC. It specifies CASMGGGSGANVLTF.

This clonotype was observed a few times. The chain recombines TRBV28 with TRBJ2-7, with D possibly matching TRBD1 (7 bases). Trimming removed 1 base from V and 4 bases from J, with 17 bases in between. The CDR3 sequence is 16 residues long. Germline-derived CDR1 and CDR2 are MDHEN and SYDVKM. The CDR3 sequence: CASSLSPSGGWYEQYF. Here the CDR3 DNA reads TGTGCCAGCAGTTTATCCCCCTCAGGGGGGTGGTACGAGCAGTACTTC. Full variable domain (outside the CDR3, taken from reference TRBV28 and TRBJ2-7): DVKVTQSSRYLVKRTGEKVFLECVQDMDHENMFWYRQDPGLGLRLIYFSYDVKMKEKGDIPEGYSVSREKKERFSLILESASTNQTSMYLCASSLSPSGGWYEQYFGPGTRLTVT.

The chain joins TRBV6-5 to TRBJ2-4; D unclear. The J call may be incorrect, as the DNA end agrees better with TRBJ2-7. CDR1 is MNHEY, CDR2 SVGAGI, per germline. The CDR3 totals 11 residues. CDR3 loop: CASSQNTEQYF. The CDR3 nucleotides read TGTGCCAGCAGTCAGAATACCGAGCAGTACTTC.

Worth noting for this clonotype: A much larger clonotype is one base distant, so this may be a read error. V usage is TRBV12-3 or TRBV12-4 and J usage is TRBJ2-7; D call uncertain. This CDR3 comprises 13 residues. Trimming removed 5 bases at V and 4 bases at J, with 12 bases between. Here the CDR3 DNA reads TGTGCCAGCAGTGTTTCGGCACAATACGAGCAGTACTTC. Its translation: CASSVSAQYEQYF.

The CDR3 protein is CASSSPPGQGYLRETQYF. The CDR3 coding sequence is TGCGCCAGCAGCTCTCCTCCGGGACAGGGTTATCTGAGAGAGACCCAGTACTTC. The chain combines TRBV5-1 with TRBJ2-5, with 9 bases aligning to TRBD1. This CDR3 comprises 18 residues. CDR1 is SGHRS and CDR2 is YFSETQ in the germline V gene. V trimming: 3 bases; J trimming: 4 bases; junction bases outside the gene matches: 16.

CDR3 protein: CASSPPGQGVGGYEQYF. Written as DNA, the CDR3 is TGTGCCAGCAGTCCTCCGGGACAGGGGGTCGGTGGGTACGAGCAGTACTTC. The rearrangement joins TRBV12-3 or TRBV12-4 to TRBJ2-7; 11 bases line up with TRBD1. The length of the CDR3 is 17 residues. J gave up 4 bases and V 5 bases, and 13 bases lay outside the gene matches.

This clonotype has a handful of counts. V usage is TRBV6-6 and J usage is TRBJ1-2; 7 bases are shared with TRBD1. The CDR3 spans 15 residues. The germline V gene has CDR1 MNHNY and CDR2 SVGAGI (reference sequence). V shed 2 bases, J shed 4 bases, and the junction held 7 bases outside the gene matches. The CDR3 sequence is CASSYLAGGSYGYTF. The CDR3 DNA reads TGTGCCAGCAGTTACCTGGCAGGGGGAAGCTATGGCTACACCTTC.

This chain uses TRBV6-2 or TRBV6-3 with TRBJ2-3; 10 bases map to TRBD2. Germline V lookup: CDR1 MNHEY, CDR2 SVGEGT. V was clipped by 7 bases and J by 1 base; unmatched bases: 8. The CDR3 covers 16 residues. The CDR3 DNA follows: TGTGCCAGCACGCCGCTTACTAGCGGGGGCACAGATACGCAGTATTTT. Translating it yields CASTPLTSGGTDTQYF.

The rearrangement joins TRBV10-3 to TRBJ2-1, with D possibly TRBD2 on 5 matching bases. The V and J ends lost 5 bases and 4 bases respectively, with 12 bases between them. Looked up from germline, CDR1 is ENHRY and CDR2 is SYGVKD. The CDR3 spans 14 residues. The CDR3: CAISRRMGYNEQFF. The CDR3 region has the DNA TGTGCCATCAGTAGGAGGATGGGGTACAATGAGCAGTTCTTC.

V and J are TRBV5-6 and TRBJ2-7, with 7 bases identical to TRBD2. Germline lookup yields CDR1 SGHDT and CDR2 YYEEEE. The CDR3 sequence is 14 residues long. V shed 0 bases, J shed 9 bases, and the junction held 9 bases outside the gene matches. This chain's CDR3 is CASSLGTSAQVQYF. The CDR3, as DNA: TGTGCCAGCAGCTTGGGGACTAGTGCTCAGGTGCAGTACTTC.

This clonotype was counted a few times. This chain connects TRBV5-1 to TRBJ2-4, with D possibly being TRBD1 (5 bases). V lost 5 bases and J 3 bases, leaving 9 bases between the germline ends. The germline CDR1 and CDR2 sequences are SGHRS and YFSETQ. This CDR3 comprises 13 residues. The CDR3 DNA follows: TGCGCCAGCAGTGAACAGGACAAAAACATTCAGTACTTC. This gives the protein CASSEQDKNIQYF.

The table lists this clonotype with a few counts. The V call is TRBV28, the J call TRBJ2-1; 14 bases align to TRBD2. This CDR3 comprises 18 residues. Germline V gives CDR1 MDHEN, CDR2 SYDVKM. Losses at the gene ends were 3 bases for V and 8 bases for J; bases not matched to a gene: 12. DNA for the CDR3: TGTGCCAGCAGTTTTATGGGGGGGGGGACTAGCGGGGGCGATGAGCAGTTCTTC. Translation gives CASSFMGGGTSGGDEQFF.

This clonotype was found a few times. V usage is TRBV7-2 and J usage is TRBJ2-7, with D possibly TRBD1 on 6 matching bases. Germline CDR1 SGHTA, CDR2 FQGNSA. This CDR3 region has 15 residues. Trimming removed 5 bases from V and 1 base from J, with 15 bases in between. The CDR3 sequence: CASSLQGGTSYEQYF. CDR3 nucleotide sequence: TGTGCCAGCAGCCTCCAAGGGGGTACGTCCTACGAGCAGTACTTC.

The chain links TRBV14 to TRBJ2-5, with a tentative D call TRBD2 (6 bases). Deletions cut 4 bases from V and 1 base from J, with 13 bases between. The germline gives CDR1 SGHDN, CDR2 FVKESK. The CDR3 spans 15 residues. The CDR3 region is CASSRERAPQETQYF. Written as DNA, the CDR3 is TGTGCCAGCAGCCGAGAGCGGGCGCCCCAAGAGACCCAGTACTTC.

The V gene is TRBV29-1, the J gene TRBJ2-1, with D tentatively TRBD2 (6 bases). Germline-derived CDR1 and CDR2 are SQVTM and ANQGSEA. V was shortened by 1 base and J by 1 base, with 23 bases between the two germline ends. The CDR3 is 19 amino acids. CDR3 sequence reads: CSVEALGVRGLGSYNEQFF. CDR3 in DNA: TGCAGCGTTGAAGCCCTAGGCGTGCGGGGTTTAGGATCCTACAATGAGCAGTTCTTC.

This clonotype was counted at least ten times. V usage is TRBV12-3 or TRBV12-4 and J usage is TRBJ2-1, with 10 nucleotides matching TRBD1. This CDR3 spans 14 amino acids. The V and J ends lost 6 bases and 1 base, in that order; junction bases with no gene match: 0. Here the CDR3 DNA reads TGTGCCAGCAGGGACAGGGGGTCCTACAATGAGCAGTTCTTC. It yields the protein CASRDRGSYNEQFF.

This clonotype has just a few counts. The chain uses TRBV6-2 or TRBV6-3 and TRBJ2-5; D remains ambiguous. Trimming removed 8 bases at V and 0 bases at J, with 13 bases between. Germline-derived CDR1 and CDR2 are MNHEY and SVGEGT. This CDR3 comprises 14 residues. In nucleotides, the CDR3 is TGTGCCAGCGGCAACTGGGGTAACCAAGAGACCCAGTACTTC. Protein: CASGNWGNQETQYF.

The chain links TRBV6-8 to TRBJ2-5, with 10 bases identical to TRBD1. The J call may be incorrect, as the DNA end agrees better with TRBJ2-7. The germline CDR1 and CDR2 sequences are MNHGY and SAAAGT. The CDR3 has 17 residues. CDR3 nucleotides: TGTGCCAGCAGTAAAGCCCGGGACAGGGGTCCCCCCTACGAGCAGTACTTC. Its protein is CASSKARDRGPPYEQYF.